Below, 22 T cell receptor beta chains from the same sample are listed, as sequenced in a study of T cells in Graves' hyperthyroidism and ophthalmopathy. Amplification targeted TCR beta CDR3 regions from RNA transcripts. An initial round of RT-PCR targeting the TCR CDR3 relied on the HTBI primer set. TCRdb analysed the multiplex PCR reads with MiXCR anew, one entry per CDR3 protein. In the table there are about 290,000 distinct CDR3 sequences, about 14% of which are singletons. Input material: blood. The receptors come from a woman aged 25 to 39 with Graves' hyperthyroidism that later progressed to Graves' ophthalmopathy.

Comment on this clonotype: Relative to the germline gene, one junction end is altered; a read error may explain this. The chain employs TRBV7-2 and TRBJ2-7; D may be TRBD2 (5 bases). CDR1 is SGHTA and CDR2 is FQGNSA in the germline V gene. CDR3 size: 12 residues. The CDR3 bases are TGTGCCAGCAACTTAACTAGTTACGAGCAGTACTTC. It specifies CASNLTSYEQYF.

This clonotype was recorded at least ten times. The chain combines TRBV28 with TRBJ2-5; 11 bases map to TRBD2. The length of the CDR3 is 19 residues. Germline CDR1 is MDHEN and CDR2 is SYDVKM. V lost 6 bases to trimming and J lost 5 bases; unmatched junction nucleotides: 20. Here the CDR3 DNA reads TGTGCCAGCAGCCCCAATAGCGGACTAGCGGGCTGGGGACGGGAGACCCAGTACTTC. Encoded protein: CASSPNSGLAGWGRETQYF.

This clonotype was recorded a few times. This chain connects TRBV27 to TRBJ2-7; D gene unclear. The V gene lost 4 bases and the J gene lost 5 bases, with 9 bases spanning the gap. CDR1 is MNHEY, CDR2 SMNVEV, per germline (reference sequence). This CDR3 contains 12 residues. The DNA for the CDR3 is TGTGCCAGCAGTTCCAGGCTACACGAGCAGTACTTC. Protein: CASSSRLHEQYF.

This clonotype turned up a few times. The chain is built from TRBV9 and TRBJ1-2, with D perhaps TRBD1 (6 bases). This CDR3 spans 15 amino acids. Germline CDR1 and CDR2: SGDLS and YYNGEE. V lost 2 bases to trimming and J lost 2 bases, with 13 bases between them. CDR3 in DNA: TGTGCCAGCAGCGTCCTTGGGGGCGCGAACTATGGCTACACCTTC. The encoded protein is CASSVLGGANYGYTF.

This clonotype was counted ten times or more. The J gene is TRBJ1-1, the V gene TRBV28, with D hard to call. Germline CDR1 reads MDHEN; CDR2 reads SYDVKM. Trimming pared 8 bases from V and 0 bases from J, leaving 16 bases between. The CDR3 is 15 residues long. For the CDR3, the DNA is TGTGCCAGCGCACTTCGGGCTAGCTTGAACACTGAAGCTTTCTTT. Protein product: CASALRASLNTEAFF.

This clonotype was picked up many times. CDR3: CASSSTRDRSQAFF. The CDR3 DNA reads TGTGCCAGCAGTTCCACCAGGGATCGGTCCCAAGCTTTCTTT. V usage is TRBV12-3 or TRBV12-4 and J usage is TRBJ1-1; D perhaps matches TRBD1 (5 bases). V was shortened by 4 bases and J by 9 bases, with 18 bases between the two germline ends. The CDR3 is 14 residues long.

In this sample, this clonotype turned up many times. This chain uses TRBV28 with TRBJ1-2; no clear D. Germline V gene data show CDR1 as MDHEN and CDR2 as SYDVKM. This CDR3 is 13 amino acids long. V gave up 11 bases and J gave up 6 bases, with 19 bases separating them. The CDR3 reads CAYSSRTVNGYTF. CDR3 nucleotides: TGTGCCTACAGCTCTCGAACGGTAAATGGCTACACCTTC.

The chain joins TRBV12-3 or TRBV12-4 to TRBJ1-5; the match to TRBD1 covers 12 bases. Unmatched junction bases numbered 10, after V lost 6 bases and J lost 1 base. The CDR3 is 18 amino acids. The CDR3 DNA sequence: TGTGCCAGCAGCCCCGGGACAGGGGGCTTTTGGAGCAATCAGCCCCAGCATTTT. It specifies CASSPGTGGFWSNQPQHF.

The chain carries TRBV6-2 or TRBV6-3 and TRBJ1-2, with 7 bases fitting TRBD1. Trimming at V came to 5 bases and at J to 5 bases, leaving 8 bases not matched to a gene. The CDR3 loop spans 14 amino acids. In germline, CDR1 is MNHEY, CDR2 SVGEGT. The chain's CDR3 is CASSRGGVGYGYTF. CDR3 nucleotide sequence: TGTGCCAGCAGTAGAGGGGGCGTTGGTTATGGCTACACCTTC.

The gene calls are TRBV18 and TRBJ1-3; possible D gene TRBD1, 5 bases. There are 13 residues in the CDR3. V lost 6 bases to trimming and J lost 1 base, with 7 bases between them. Per the germline V gene, CDR1 is KGHSH and CDR2 is LQKENI. DNA for the CDR3: TGTGCCAGCTCCGGGACTTCTGGAAACACCATATATTTT. It is translated as CASSGTSGNTIYF.

This chain links TRBV7-9 with TRBJ1-6; TRBD1 matches at 7 bases. Germline CDR1 is SEHNR and CDR2 is FQNEAQ (reference sequence). The CDR3 runs 17 residues. The junction had 12 bases not matched to a gene; V was cut back by 3 bases and J by 7 bases. The CDR3 is CASSLVEGAPWNSPLHF. CDR3 DNA: TGTGCCAGCAGCTTGGTGGAGGGGGCGCCTTGGAATTCACCCCTCCACTTT.

The V and J genes are TRBV28 and TRBJ2-7, with D perhaps matching TRBD1 (5 bases). Germline V gives CDR1 MDHEN, CDR2 SYDVKM. Deletions cut 5 bases from V and 7 bases from J, with 21 bases between. The CDR3 is made up of 15 amino acids. The CDR3 protein is CASSRGAESRWEQYF. The CDR3 DNA is TGTGCCAGCAGTAGGGGTGCGGAGTCCCGTTGGGAGCAGTACTTC.

This clonotype was observed at least ten times. The genes are TRBV20-1 and TRBJ2-5, with D unresolved. The CDR3 extends over 14 amino acids. The V gene's germline CDR1 is DFQATT and CDR2 SNEGSKA (reference sequence). The germline V and J ends were trimmed by 0 bases and 2 bases, with 10 bases remaining between them. The CDR3 DNA sequence: TGCAGTGCTAGAGATATGGGCAGGCAAGAGACCCAGTACTTC. It specifies CSARDMGRQETQYF.

In this sample, this clonotype turned up once. A clone one base away is much larger, so this may be a read error. The chain is built from TRBV11-1 and TRBJ2-7, with D perhaps TRBD1 or TRBD2 (5 bases each). The J call is in doubt because the DNA end fits TRBJ2-1 better. CDR3 size: 16 residues. Germline V gives CDR1 SGHAT, CDR2 FQDESV (reference sequence). The CDR3, as DNA: TGTGCCAGCAGCTTTATATGGGGGAGAGAATTCTACGAGCAGTTCTTC. Its translation is CASSFIWGREFYEQFF.

This clonotype was seen ten or more times. The V call is TRBV7-9, the J call TRBJ2-7, with TRBD2 matching over 8 bases. Germline V gene sequence: CDR1 SEHNR, CDR2 FQNEAQ (reference sequence). This CDR3 region has 12 residues. V shed 5 bases, J shed 6 bases, and the junction held 3 bases outside the gene matches. The CDR3 bases are TGTGCCAGCAGCGCGGGACTAGGCGAGCAGTACTTC. Residues: CASSAGLGEQYF.

This clonotype has at least ten counts. V and J are TRBV5-1 and TRBJ2-1; D gene unclear. Germline CDR1 and CDR2: SGHRS and YFSETQ. The CDR3 covers 14 residues. V was pared by 0 bases and J by 7 bases, with 11 bases between. In nucleotides, the CDR3 is TGCGCCAGCAGCTTGGATGGATCAAGGAATGAGCAGTTCTTC. It specifies CASSLDGSRNEQFF. Filled out from reference TRBV5-1 and TRBJ2-1, the complete variable domain reads KAGVTQTPRYLIKTRGQQVTLSCSPISGHRSVSWYQQTPGQGLQFLFEYFSETQRNKGNFPGRFSGRQFSNSRSEMNVSTLELGDSALYLCASSLDGSRNEQFFGPGTRLTVL.

This clonotype was seen only a few times. This chain uses TRBV27 with TRBJ2-1; a possible D gene is TRBD2 (6 bases). Deletions cut 5 bases from V and 4 bases from J, with 15 bases between. The CDR3 is 15 residues long. Germline CDR1 is MNHEY and CDR2 is SMNVEV (reference sequence). CDR3 in amino acids: CASSPGLSYYNEQFF. The CDR3 DNA reads TGTGCCAGCAGTCCGGGACTTAGCTATTACAATGAGCAGTTCTTC.

This clonotype was observed many times. The chain has TRBV4-3 and TRBJ2-3; TRBD2 aligns across 7 bases. The CDR3 consists of 14 residues. CDR1 and CDR2 from the germline V gene are LGHNA and YSLEER. J lost 4 bases, V lost 4 bases, and 5 bases had no gene match. The CDR3 DNA sequence: TGCGCCAGCAGCCGCGGACTAGGGGCAGATACGCAGTATTTT. This translates into CASSRGLGADTQYF.

This clonotype was picked up many times. The chain has TRBV6-5 and TRBJ2-7; D uncertain. The CDR3 runs to 12 residues. Germline V gene sequence: CDR1 MNHEY, CDR2 SVGAGI. V lost 2 bases to trimming and J lost 6 bases, with 8 bases between them. The CDR3 is CASSYPGAEQYF. The CDR3 DNA follows: TGTGCCAGCAGTTACCCCGGTGCCGAGCAGTACTTC.

The chain combines TRBV7-2 with TRBJ2-3, with 14 bases fitting TRBD2. The CDR3 has 17 residues. V was clipped by 4 bases and J by 5 bases; unmatched bases: 8. Germline V CDR1 and CDR2: SGHTA, FQGNSA. CDR3 sequence (DNA): TGTGCCAGCAGCTCGCGACTAGCGGGAGGGCCGCAAGATACGCAGTATTTT. Its protein is CASSSRLAGGPQDTQYF.

This clonotype was recorded at least ten times. The chain links TRBV27 to TRBJ1-6; TRBD1 might be the D (5 bases). With 2 bases removed from V and 5 bases from J, the gap between germline ends came to 10 bases. Germline CDR1 and CDR2: MNHEY and SMNVEV (reference sequence). The CDR3 loop spans 15 amino acids. The CDR3 loop reads CASSLETVNNSPLHF. The CDR3 coding sequence is TGTGCCAGCAGTTTAGAGACAGTTAATAATTCACCCCTCCACTTT.

In its sample, this clonotype was seen many times. The chain has TRBV2 and TRBJ2-7; 8 positions agree with TRBD1. There are 14 residues in the CDR3. The V and J ends lost 4 bases and 0 bases, in that order; junction bases with no gene match: 2. Germline CDR1 reads SNHLY; CDR2 reads FYNNEI. In DNA form, the CDR3 reads TGTGCCAGCAGTGGGACAGGGACCTCCTACGAGCAGTACTTC. Encoded protein: CASSGTGTSYEQYF.